This passage covers 20 T cell receptor beta chains from one sample sequenced in a study of cytomegalovirus exposure and HLA in healthy donors. Sequenced by immunoSEQ multiplex PCR; TCRdb stores in-frame clones only, minus some. The table lists approximately 160,000 clones, roughly 89% of them singletons. Sequenced: PBMCs. These receptors were obtained from a woman aged 18-29 years in good health and CMV-seropositive.

This clone has a single count. The rearrangement uses TRBV4-2 and TRBJ2-3; 9 bases are shared with TRBD2. The germline CDR1 and CDR2 sequences are LGHNA and YNFKEQ. V was pared by 3 bases and J by 3 bases, with 4 bases of the junction left unmatched. The CDR3 spans 15 residues. The DNA of the CDR3 is TGTGCCAGCAGCCAGATTAGCGGGGGTACAGATACGCAGTATTTT. This encodes CASSQISGGTDTQYF.

This chain joins TRBV4-1 and TRBJ2-1; D might be TRBD1 (5 bases). The CDR3 spans 16 residues. Trimming pared 2 bases from V and 3 bases from J, leaving 14 bases between. CDR1 is MGHRA and CDR2 is YSYEKL in the germline V gene. The CDR3 nucleotides read TGCGCCAGCAGCCAAACACAGGTACAAAGCTACAATGAGCAGTTCTTC. Amino acids: CASSQTQVQSYNEQFF.

The V call is TRBV7-3, the J call TRBJ2-7; 7 bases agree with TRBD2. There are 15 residues in the CDR3. Losses at the gene ends were 5 bases for V and 5 bases for J; bases not matched to a gene: 12. Germline V lookup: CDR1 SGHTA, CDR2 FQGTGA. DNA of the CDR3: TGTGCCAGCAGCCAGTCTCCCGGGAGGCGCGACGAGCAGTACTTC. Translation gives CASSQSPGRRDEQYF. Full variable domain (rest looked up from reference TRBV7-3 and TRBJ2-7): GAGVSQTPSNKVTEKGKYVELRCDPISGHTALYWYRQSLGQGPEFLIYFQGTGAADDSGLPNDRFFAVRPEGSVSTLKIQRTERGDSAVYLCASSQSPGRRDEQYFGPGTRLTVT.

The rearrangement joins TRBV7-9 to TRBJ1-1, with D perhaps TRBD1 (6 bases). Germline V gene sequence: CDR1 SEHNR, CDR2 FQNEAQ (reference sequence). This CDR3 spans 12 amino acids. The V and J ends lost 1 base and 7 bases respectively, with 7 bases between them. CDR3 loop: CASSLDRDEAFF. The CDR3 bases are TGTGCCAGCAGCTTAGACAGGGATGAAGCTTTCTTT.

The J gene is TRBJ2-3, the V gene TRBV29-1; perhaps TRBD2 as D (6 bases). This CDR3 has 13 amino acids. The V end lost 6 bases, the J end lost 3 bases, and 13 bases lay between the germline ends. The germline V gene has CDR1 SQVTM and CDR2 ANQGSEA. CDR3 sequence (DNA): TGCAGCGTGCCCGGGACTGCAACAGATACGCAGTATTTT. Protein: CSVPGTATDTQYF.

The V gene is TRBV6-4, the J gene TRBJ2-1, with TRBD2 matching 12 bases. The CDR3 spans 16 residues. V lost 6 bases, J lost 7 bases, and 10 bases stayed unmatched. The V gene's germline CDR1 is MRHNA and CDR2 SNTAGT. Here the CDR3 DNA reads TGTGCCAGCAGCCACCGACTAGCGGGAGAGTTAAATGAGCAGTTCTTC. Translating it yields CASSHRLAGELNEQFF.

This chain connects TRBV7-8 to TRBJ2-1; a possible D gene is TRBD1 (6 bases). The CDR3 extends over 14 amino acids. V was trimmed by 6 bases and J by 3 bases, leaving 12 bases between them. The germline CDR1 and CDR2 sequences are SGHVS and FQNEAQ. In DNA form, the CDR3 reads TGTGCCAGCAGTCTTCGAGGGGGCTACAATGAGCAGTTCTTC. Protein: CASSLRGGYNEQFF.

The chain joins TRBV5-6 to TRBJ2-7; D remains ambiguous. Germline V lookup: CDR1 SGHDT, CDR2 YYEEEE. The V gene lost 3 bases and the J gene lost 0 bases, with 10 bases spanning the gap. This CDR3 has 14 residues. CDR3 loop: CASSSYPSSYEQYF. The CDR3 DNA reads TGTGCCAGCAGCTCCTACCCGAGCTCCTACGAGCAGTACTTC.

The chain is built from TRBV15 and TRBJ1-4, with 8 bases fitting TRBD1. The germline gives CDR1 LNHNV, CDR2 YYDKDF (reference sequence). V shed 3 bases and J 6 bases; nucleotides not matched to a gene: 9. CDR3 length: 16 amino acids. CDR3 DNA: TGTGCCACCAGCAGCGGAGGACAGGGTCTTCATGAAAAACTGTTTTTT. It yields the protein CATSSGGQGLHEKLFF.

V and J are TRBV6-4 and TRBJ1-5, with 7 nucleotides matching TRBD1. The CDR3 runs 14 residues. Germline V gene lookup returns CDR1 MRHNA and CDR2 SNTAGT. With V trimmed by 7 bases and J by 11 bases, 14 bases remained unmatched. CDR3 DNA sequence: TGTGCCAGCAACCTGGGACAGAGCTTTGGAGCCCAGCATTTT. This translates into CASNLGQSFGAQHF.

This clone was recorded only once. The chain uses TRBV5-4 and TRBJ2-5, with D possibly matching TRBD2 (6 bases). Trimming pared 1 base from V and 3 bases from J, leaving 13 bases between. Per germline, CDR1 SGHNT and CDR2 YYREEE (reference sequence). The CDR3 extends over 15 amino acids. For the CDR3, the DNA is TGTGCCAGCAGCTTGACTAGTTGGGAGGAAGAGACCCAGTACTTC. It translates to CASSLTSWEEETQYF.

The chain recombines TRBV18 with TRBJ2-5; D is ambiguous. The V gene's germline CDR1 is KGHSH and CDR2 LQKENI. With 3 bases removed from V and 2 bases from J, the gap between germline ends came to 10 bases. The CDR3 has 14 residues. CDR3 bases: TGTGCCAGCTCACCGGAGAGGAATCAAGAGACCCAGTACTTC. Its translation is CASSPERNQETQYF.

This chain connects TRBV10-3 to TRBJ1-5; D gene unclear. V was clipped by 0 bases and J by 4 bases, with 4 bases between them. Looked up from germline, CDR1 is ENHRY and CDR2 is SYGVKD. This CDR3 contains 13 residues. The CDR3 is CAISESPNQPQHF. The CDR3 region has the DNA TGTGCCATCAGTGAGTCTCCGAATCAGCCCCAGCATTTT.

The chain recombines TRBV6-1 with TRBJ2-7, with D perhaps TRBD2 (6 bases). The CDR3 totals 12 residues. V was cut by 6 bases and J by 2 bases, with 8 bases left in between. CDR1 is MNHNS and CDR2 is SASEGT in the germline V gene. CDR3 amino acids: CASRRLAYEQYF. The DNA of the CDR3 is TGTGCCAGCAGAAGACTAGCCTACGAGCAGTACTTC.

The rearrangement joins TRBV5-1 to TRBJ2-5; a weak D match, TRBD2 (7 bases). The CDR3 has 16 residues. Trimming cost V 5 bases and J 4 bases, with 21 bases left between them. The V gene's germline CDR1 is SGHRS and CDR2 YFSETQ. CDR3 DNA: TGCGCCAGCAGTCCGCCGTCGGGGGGCGGAGGAGAGACCCAGTACTTC. It yields the protein CASSPPSGGGGETQYF. The complete variable domain, with remaining parts taken from reference TRBV5-1 and TRBJ2-5, reads KAGVTQTPRYLIKTRGQQVTLSCSPISGHRSVSWYQQTPGQGLQFLFEYFSETQRNKGNFPGRFSGRQFSNSRSEMNVSTLELGDSALYLCASSPPSGGGGETQYFGPGTRLLVL.

This clone was seen just once. This sequence joins TRBV29-1 and TRBJ2-1; D is unresolved. The germline V gene has CDR1 SQVTM and CDR2 ANQGSEA. This CDR3 is 13 amino acids long. Trimming removed 6 bases at V and 6 bases at J, with 15 bases between. The CDR3 is CSVRASAPNEQFF. DNA of the CDR3: TGCAGCGTAAGAGCCAGCGCGCCCAATGAGCAGTTCTTC.

The V and J genes are TRBV7-3 and TRBJ2-3, with 11 nucleotides matching TRBD1. Germline loops: CDR1 SGHTA, CDR2 FQGTGA. The ends lost 6 bases at V and 3 bases at J; junction bases unmatched: 2. The CDR3 runs 14 residues. The CDR3 DNA reads TGTGCCAGCAGTAGGGACAGGGGGACAGATACGCAGTATTTT. Encoded protein: CASSRDRGTDTQYF.

The chain joins TRBV10-3 to TRBJ2-7; D may be TRBD1 (6 bases). CDR3 length: 16 residues. Trimming left V 3 bases short and J 1 base short, with 16 bases between. The germline CDR1 and CDR2 sequences are ENHRY and SYGVKD. This CDR3 is CAISDPARGRSYEQYF. CDR3 DNA: TGTGCCATCAGTGACCCCGCCAGGGGTAGGTCCTACGAGCAGTACTTC.

The chain recombines TRBV27 with TRBJ2-3; D is perhaps TRBD1 (5 bases). There are 10 residues in the CDR3. The germline CDR1 and CDR2 sequences are MNHEY and SMNVEV (reference sequence). The V gene lost 4 bases and the J gene lost 13 bases, with 9 bases spanning the gap. The CDR3 here is CASSSPGKYF. In DNA form, the CDR3 reads TGTGCCAGCAGTTCCCCAGGGAAGTATTTT.

The V gene is TRBV5-4, the J gene TRBJ1-2; 9 positions match TRBD1. V gave up 5 bases and J gave up 4 bases; unmatched junction bases: 12. CDR1 and CDR2 from the germline V gene are SGHNT and YYREEE (reference sequence). The CDR3 is 16 amino acids. In DNA form, the CDR3 reads TGTGCCAGCAGTAATCCGGGACAGGGCTTTAGCTATGGCTACACCTTC. It codes for CASSNPGQGFSYGYTF.